A single sample gave rise to the 23 T cell receptor beta chains below, sequenced in a study of kidney transplant recipient with SARS-CoV-2 infection. TCRdb processed the reads anew with MiXCR; each CDR3 protein has one entry. The sample has 200,000 to 250,000 distinct CDR3 sequences; 25% to 30% are singletons. The source material was a blood sample, sampled at baseline and on day 111 from a kidney transplant recipient. The receptors shown here come from a young adult male patient who had COVID-19 and was a kidney transplant recipient. T cells may partly derive from the graft donor.

This clonotype has a handful of counts. This chain joins TRBV7-6 and TRBJ1-2, with unresolved D. The CDR3 has 17 residues. V shed 5 bases and J shed 4 bases, with 23 bases lying between them. Germline V gives CDR1 SGHVS, CDR2 FNYEAQ. CDR3 protein: CASSVSCESRKTYGYTF. For the CDR3, the DNA is TGTGCCAGCAGCGTCAGCTGTGAATCTCGAAAGACCTATGGCTACACCTTC.

This clonotype occurred many times. The chain has TRBV7-8 and TRBJ1-2; D is uncertain. Germline V gives CDR1 SGHVS, CDR2 FQNEAQ. This CDR3 contains 13 residues. Trimming took 5 bases from V and 0 from J, leaving 7 bases between them. The DNA for the CDR3 is TGTGCCAGCAGCCAACAGACTAACTATGGCTACACCTTC. Translation gives CASSQQTNYGYTF.

A note on this clonotype: This clone may be a read error of a much larger clone one base away. The rearrangement joins TRBV29-1 to TRBJ1-3; D not resolved. The CDR3 covers 13 residues. V was clipped by 6 bases and J by 4 bases, with 13 bases between them. Germline loops: CDR1 SQVTM, CDR2 ANQGSEA. The CDR3: CSVLLRAGNTIYF. The CDR3 DNA is TGCAGCGTCCTCCTCCGGGCCGGAAACACCATATATTTT.

This clonotype has more than one count but fewer than ten. The chain links TRBV4-2 to TRBJ2-2, with 9 bases that match TRBD2. V shed 0 bases and J 6 bases; nucleotides not matched to a gene: 2. Germline V gene lookup returns CDR1 LGHNA and CDR2 YNFKEQ. This CDR3 contains 15 residues. The CDR3: CASSQEGLAPGELFF. The CDR3 DNA is TGTGCCAGCAGCCAAGAGGGACTAGCCCCCGGGGAGCTGTTTTTT.

This clonotype came up once. The conserved phenylalanine or tryptophan normally closing the CDR3 is absent here, so this likely arose from a read error. V is TRBV24-1 and J is TRBJ1-2; no reliable D call. Germline CDR1 and CDR2: KGHDR and SFDVKD. The CDR3 loop spans 17 amino acids. Trimming removed 5 bases at V and 4 bases at J, with 22 bases between. The CDR3 here is CATSVRGSTRKTYGYTL. The CDR3, as DNA: TGTGCCACCAGTGTGCGAGGTAGTACCAGAAAGACCTATGGCTACACCCTC.

Concerning this clonotype itself: It may be a read error: a sequence one base away is much more abundant. The CDR3 end shows no conserved phenylalanine or tryptophan, and so a read error is likely. V gene TRBV12-3 or TRBV12-4 combines with J gene TRBJ1-2; D is ambiguous. Trimming shortened V by 5 bases and J by 4 bases, and 23 bases separated the two germline ends. The CDR3 has 17 residues. Written as DNA, the CDR3 is TGTGCCAGCAGTGAGCCCTTCACAGCAGGAAAGACCTATGGCTACACCCTC. Its protein product is CASSEPFTAGKTYGYTL.

This clonotype has at least ten counts. The chain joins TRBV12-3 or TRBV12-4 to TRBJ2-2; D ambiguous. The V end lost 7 bases, the J end lost 6 bases, and 15 bases lay between the germline ends. There are 14 residues in the CDR3. The CDR3 bases are TGTGCCAGCAAGAAATCCCTCAAGGCCGGGGAGCTGTTTTTT. Its translation is CASKKSLKAGELFF.

A remark on this clonotype: A much larger clone sits a single nucleotide away, making a read error possible. The gene calls are TRBV6-5 and TRBJ2-6, with 9 bases matching TRBD1. Losses at the gene ends were 8 bases for V and 0 bases for J; bases not matched to a gene: 11. The germline V gene has CDR1 MNHEY and CDR2 SVGAGI. The CDR3 sequence is 18 residues long. CDR3 loop: CASGPGTGFSSGANVLTF. CDR3 nucleotides: TGTGCCAGCGGCCCCGGGACAGGGTTTTCCTCTGGGGCCAACGTCCTGACTTTC.

This clonotype was observed a few times. The V gene is TRBV20-1, the J gene TRBJ2-7, with a tentative D call TRBD2 (6 bases). From germline, CDR1 is DFQATT and CDR2 SNEGSKA (reference sequence). CDR3 length: 15 residues. This chain's CDR3 is CSNVGTGTHAYEQYF. Here the CDR3 DNA reads TGCAGCAATGTCGGAACCGGGACTCATGCTTACGAGCAGTACTTC.

The chain uses TRBV5-3 and TRBJ1-2; D call uncertain. TRBV5-3 has ORF status, its function being uncertain. V lost 7 bases, J lost 4 bases, and 23 bases lay in between. CDR3 length equals 16 residues. The DNA of the CDR3 is TGTGCCAGACAAAGGAGAGAGGTGAGAAAGACCTATGGCTACACCTTC. Protein product: CARQRREVRKTYGYTF.

There are many counts of this clonotype. The chain joins TRBV2 to TRBJ2-7, with D unclear. V was trimmed by 6 bases and J by 3 bases, leaving 15 bases between them. CDR1 SNHLY and CDR2 FYNNEI come from the germline V gene. The CDR3 runs to 14 residues. Here the CDR3 DNA reads TGTGCCAGCAGCCCTCGTCACCAGGACTACGAGCAGTACGTC. As protein: CASSPRHQDYEQYV.

This clonotype was seen repeatedly, ten times or more. The rearrangement joins TRBV6-2 or TRBV6-3 to TRBJ1-2; D ambiguous. Per the germline V gene, CDR1 is MNHEY and CDR2 is SVGEGT. This CDR3 has 17 residues. V was trimmed by 5 bases and J by 4 bases, leaving 23 bases between them. CDR3 residues: CASSVSHCIGKTYGYTF. In nucleotides, the CDR3 is TGTGCCAGCAGTGTCTCCCACTGCATCGGAAAGACCTATGGCTACACCTTC.

This clonotype was recorded at least ten times. J is TRBJ2-1 and V is TRBV29-1; 9 bases map to TRBD2. Unmatched junction bases numbered 4, after V lost 4 bases and J lost 6 bases. The germline V gene encodes CDR1 SQVTM and CDR2 ANQGSEA. The CDR3 totals 13 residues. The CDR3: CSVGGTSRNEQFF. In DNA form, the CDR3 reads TGCAGCGTTGGAGGGACTAGCCGCAATGAGCAGTTCTTC.

This clonotype was picked up many times. The rearrangement joins TRBV12-5 to TRBJ1-2; the D gene is possibly TRBD1 (5 bases). From germline, CDR1 is LGHNT and CDR2 FRNRAP. V was trimmed by 5 bases and J by 4 bases, leaving 23 bases between them. This CDR3 contains 17 residues. The CDR3 nucleotides are TGTGCTAGTGGTGGGCATTATTTGCAGGGAAAGACCTATGGCTACACCTTC. Translation: CASGGHYLQGKTYGYTF. The full variable domain, with the rest looked up from reference TRBV12-5 and TRBJ1-2, is DARVTQTPRHKVTEMGQEVTMRCQPILGHNTVFWYRQTMMQGLELLAYFRNRAPLDDSGMPKDRFSAEMPDATLATLKIQPSEPRDSAVYFCASGGHYLQGKTYGYTFGSGTRLTVV.

This clonotype has at least ten counts. The chain is built from TRBV6-5 and TRBJ2-1, with D perhaps assigned TRBD1 or TRBD2 (5 bases each). The CDR3 has 16 amino acids. Germline CDR1 MNHEY, CDR2 SVGAGI. V was clipped by 5 bases and J by 4 bases, with 18 bases between them. The DNA of the CDR3 is TGTGCCAGCAGTGATGAGGGCAGGGTCATGTACAATGAGCAGTTCTTC. Translated, it gives CASSDEGRVMYNEQFF.

This clonotype occurred many times. This rearrangement joins TRBV12-3 or TRBV12-4 to TRBJ1-1, with D hard to call. V was trimmed by 4 bases and J by 0 bases, leaving 12 bases between them. The CDR3 has 15 residues. Written as DNA, the CDR3 is TGTGCCAGCAGTTCCCCCACCAACCTGAACACTGAAGCTTTCTTT. It codes for CASSSPTNLNTEAFF.

This clonotype has ten or more counts. The chain uses TRBV5-1 and TRBJ1-2; the D is unclear. Germline CDR1 and CDR2: SGHRS and YFSETQ. There are 16 residues in the CDR3. With 7 bases removed from V and 4 bases from J, the gap between germline ends came to 23 bases. The DNA for the CDR3 is TGCGCCAGCCAGACGGTATCGGTTCGAAAGACCTATGGCTACACCTTC. This sequence encodes CASQTVSVRKTYGYTF.

At least ten counts were recorded for this clonotype. The genes are TRBV19 and TRBJ1-1; 7 positions match TRBD1. The CDR3 is 14 amino acids. Germline loops: CDR1 LNHDA, CDR2 SQIVND (reference sequence). Unmatched junction bases numbered 7, after V lost 5 bases and J lost 4 bases. The CDR3 loop reads CASSSRQGVTEAFF. The CDR3 region has the DNA TGTGCCAGTAGTTCCCGGCAGGGGGTCACTGAAGCTTTCTTT.

Ten or more counts support this clonotype. V usage is TRBV5-3 and J usage is TRBJ1-2; D remains ambiguous. TRBV5-3 is flagged as an ORF with uncertain function. Trimming shortened V by 7 bases and J by 4 bases, and 23 bases separated the two germline ends. The CDR3 has 16 residues. The chain's CDR3 is CARGLGVVRKTYGYTF. The CDR3 nucleotides read TGTGCCAGAGGATTGGGAGTGGTGAGAAAGACCTATGGCTACACCTTC.

This clonotype was observed many times. The chain employs TRBV19 and TRBJ2-1, with no clear D. The V gene's germline CDR1 is LNHDA and CDR2 SQIVND (reference sequence). The CDR3 loop spans 14 amino acids. V was clipped by 7 bases and J by 8 bases, with 18 bases between them. The CDR3: CASNGPEVGYEQFF. The DNA for the CDR3 is TGTGCCAGTAACGGGCCCGAAGTGGGTTATGAGCAGTTCTTC.

In its sample, this clonotype was seen many times. The chain has TRBV6-4 and TRBJ1-2; unclear D gene. CDR1 MRHNA and CDR2 SNTAGT come from the germline V gene. This CDR3 has 17 amino acids. V was clipped by 5 bases and J by 4 bases, with 23 bases between them. DNA for the CDR3: TGTGCCAGCAGTAGGAATTGCTCACACGGAAAGACCTATGGCTACACCTTC. It specifies CASSRNCSHGKTYGYTF.

Turning to this clonotype: This may be a read error: a much more frequent sequence differs by one nucleotide. The rearrangement links TRBV6-2 or TRBV6-3 to TRBJ1-2, with D perhaps TRBD1 (5 bases). V lost 6 bases, J lost 7 bases, and 15 bases lay in between. The CDR3 runs to 13 residues. Germline lookup yields CDR1 MNHEY and CDR2 SVGEGT. CDR3 residues: CASSMRGDLGYTF. The DNA of the CDR3 is TGTGCCAGCAGCATGAGAGGGGATCTTGGCTACACCTTC.

Ten or more counts support this clonotype. The chain joins TRBV5-4 to TRBJ2-2; no clear D. Germline V gene sequence: CDR1 SGHNT, CDR2 YYREEE (reference sequence). This CDR3 contains 12 residues. Trimming shortened V by 6 bases and J by 6 bases, and 9 bases separated the two germline ends. CDR3 in amino acids: CASNDVPGELFF. DNA of the CDR3: TGTGCCAGCAATGACGTCCCCGGGGAGCTGTTTTTT.